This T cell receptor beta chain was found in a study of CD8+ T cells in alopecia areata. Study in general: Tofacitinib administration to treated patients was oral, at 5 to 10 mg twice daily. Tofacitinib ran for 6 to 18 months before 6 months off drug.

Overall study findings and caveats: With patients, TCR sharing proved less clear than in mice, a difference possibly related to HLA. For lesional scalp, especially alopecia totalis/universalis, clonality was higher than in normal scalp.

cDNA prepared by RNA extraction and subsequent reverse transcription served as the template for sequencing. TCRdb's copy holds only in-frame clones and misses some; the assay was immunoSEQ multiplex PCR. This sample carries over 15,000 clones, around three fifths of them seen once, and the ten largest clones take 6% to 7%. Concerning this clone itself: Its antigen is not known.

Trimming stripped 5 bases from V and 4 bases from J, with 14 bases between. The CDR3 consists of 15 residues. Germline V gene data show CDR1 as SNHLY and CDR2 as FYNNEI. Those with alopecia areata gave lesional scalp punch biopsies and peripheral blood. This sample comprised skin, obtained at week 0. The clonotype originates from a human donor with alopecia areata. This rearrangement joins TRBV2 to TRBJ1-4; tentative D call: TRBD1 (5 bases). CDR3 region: CASSRDGAHNEKLFF. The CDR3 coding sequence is TGTGCCAGCAGTCGCGACGGGGCCCATAATGAAAAACTGTTTTTT.